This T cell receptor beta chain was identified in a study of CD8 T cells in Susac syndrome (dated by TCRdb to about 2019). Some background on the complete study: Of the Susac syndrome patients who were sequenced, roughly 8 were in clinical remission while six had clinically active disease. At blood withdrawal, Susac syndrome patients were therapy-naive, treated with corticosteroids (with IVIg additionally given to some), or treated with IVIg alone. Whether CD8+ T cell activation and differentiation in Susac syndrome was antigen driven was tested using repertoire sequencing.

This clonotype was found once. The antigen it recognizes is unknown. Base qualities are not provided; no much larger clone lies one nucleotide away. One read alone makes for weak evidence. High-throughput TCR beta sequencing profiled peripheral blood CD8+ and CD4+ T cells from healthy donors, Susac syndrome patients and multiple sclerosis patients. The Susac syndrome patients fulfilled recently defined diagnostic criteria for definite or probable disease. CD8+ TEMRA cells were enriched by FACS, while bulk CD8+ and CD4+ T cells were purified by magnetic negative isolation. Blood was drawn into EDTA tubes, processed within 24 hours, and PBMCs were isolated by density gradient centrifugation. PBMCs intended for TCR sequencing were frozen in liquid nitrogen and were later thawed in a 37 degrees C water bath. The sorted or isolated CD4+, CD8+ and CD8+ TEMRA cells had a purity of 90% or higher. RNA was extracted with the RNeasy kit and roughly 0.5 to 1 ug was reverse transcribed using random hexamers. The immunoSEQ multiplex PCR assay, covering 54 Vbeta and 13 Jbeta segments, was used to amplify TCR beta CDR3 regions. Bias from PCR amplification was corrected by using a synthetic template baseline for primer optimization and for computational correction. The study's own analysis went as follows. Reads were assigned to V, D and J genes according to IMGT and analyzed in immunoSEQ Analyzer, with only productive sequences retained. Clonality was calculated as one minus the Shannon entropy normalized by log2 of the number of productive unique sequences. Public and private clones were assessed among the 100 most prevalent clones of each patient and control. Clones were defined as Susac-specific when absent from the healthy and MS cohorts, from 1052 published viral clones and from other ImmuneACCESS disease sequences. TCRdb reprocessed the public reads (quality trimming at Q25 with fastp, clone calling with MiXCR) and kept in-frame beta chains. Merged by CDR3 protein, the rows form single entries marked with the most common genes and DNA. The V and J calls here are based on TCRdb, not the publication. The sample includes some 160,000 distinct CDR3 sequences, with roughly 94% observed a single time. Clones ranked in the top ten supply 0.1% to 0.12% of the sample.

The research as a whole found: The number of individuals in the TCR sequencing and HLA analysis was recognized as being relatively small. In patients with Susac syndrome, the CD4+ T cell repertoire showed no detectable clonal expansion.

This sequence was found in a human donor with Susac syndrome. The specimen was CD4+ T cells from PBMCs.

CDR3 reads: CASSQEQGNEQFF. In nucleotides, the sequence is TGTGCCAGCAGCCAAGAACAGGGCAATGAGCAGTTCTTC. Here the chain combines TRBV14 and TRBJ2-1; a tentative D call is TRBD1 (6 bases match). The CDR3 spans 13 residues, from the cysteine through the phenylalanine. The CDR3 DNA has 39 bases and is translated from base 1. V and J are truncated by 0 bases and 6 bases respectively, leaving an intervening sequence of 6 bases. The germline V gene supplies CDR1 SGHDN and CDR2 FVKESK.